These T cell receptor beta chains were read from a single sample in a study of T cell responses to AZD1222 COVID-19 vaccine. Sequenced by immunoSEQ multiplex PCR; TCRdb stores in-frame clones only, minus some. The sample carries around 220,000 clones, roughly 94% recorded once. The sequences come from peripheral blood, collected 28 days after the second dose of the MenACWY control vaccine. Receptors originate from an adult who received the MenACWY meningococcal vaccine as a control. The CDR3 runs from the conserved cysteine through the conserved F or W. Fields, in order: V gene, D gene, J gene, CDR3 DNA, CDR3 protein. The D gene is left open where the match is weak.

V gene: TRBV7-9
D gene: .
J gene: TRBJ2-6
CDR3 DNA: TGTGCCAGCAGCTTAGACCCGGGGTCGGGGGCCAACGTCCTGACTTTC
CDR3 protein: CASSLDPGSGANVLTF

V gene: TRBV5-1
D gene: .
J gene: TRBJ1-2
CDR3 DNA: TGCGCCAGCAGCTCCGACGGATCTTATGGCTACACCTTC
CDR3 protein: CASSSDGSYGYTF

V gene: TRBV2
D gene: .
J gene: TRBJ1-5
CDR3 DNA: TGTGCCAGCAGTGAAGTGGAGGTTCAGCCCCAGCATTTT
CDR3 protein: CASSEVEVQPQHF

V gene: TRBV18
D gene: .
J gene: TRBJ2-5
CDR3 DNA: TGTGCCAGCTCACCCGGAGAGACCCAGTACTTC
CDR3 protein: CASSPGETQYF

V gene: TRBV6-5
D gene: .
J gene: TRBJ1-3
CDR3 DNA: TGTGCCAGCAGTTACACGAACGTGGGGCGGGGAAACACCATATATTTT
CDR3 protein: CASSYTNVGRGNTIYF

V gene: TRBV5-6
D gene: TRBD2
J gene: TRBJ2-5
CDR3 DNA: TGTGCCAGCAGCTTGCGGACTAGCGGGGTGCACCACCAAGAGACCCAGTACTTC
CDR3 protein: CASSLRTSGVHHQETQYF

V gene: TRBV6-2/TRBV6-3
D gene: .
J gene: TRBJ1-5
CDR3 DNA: TGTGCCAGCAGTTACGACTCCGGGAGACAGCCCCAGCATTTT
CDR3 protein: CASSYDSGRQPQHF

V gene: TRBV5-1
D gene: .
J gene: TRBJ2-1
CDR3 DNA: TGCGCCAGCAGCTTGGGGGTACTTAGGGATGAGCAGTTCTTC
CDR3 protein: CASSLGVLRDEQFF

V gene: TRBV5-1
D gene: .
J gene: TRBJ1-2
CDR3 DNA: TGCGCCAGCAGCTTGGGGTCAGGGTCAGGCGACTATGGCTACACCTTC
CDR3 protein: CASSLGSGSGDYGYTF

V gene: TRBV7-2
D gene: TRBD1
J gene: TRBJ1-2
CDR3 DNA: TGTGCCAGCAGCATCCGGACAGGGGACGGCTACACCTTC
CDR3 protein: CASSIRTGDGYTF

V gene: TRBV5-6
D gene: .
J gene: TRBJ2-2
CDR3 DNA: TGTGCCAGCAGCTTGTTCCGCGGGACTCTCGGAACCGGGGAGCTGTTTTTT
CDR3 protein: CASSLFRGTLGTGELFF

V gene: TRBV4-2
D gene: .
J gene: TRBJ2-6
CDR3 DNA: TGTGCCAGCACCACGGGAACTGGGGCCAACGTCCTGACTTTC
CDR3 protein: CASTTGTGANVLTF

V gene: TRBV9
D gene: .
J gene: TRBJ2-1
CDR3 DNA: TGTGCCAGCAGCGTAGCTGGCAGGGGAGTCTACAATGAGCAGTTCTTC
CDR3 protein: CASSVAGRGVYNEQFF

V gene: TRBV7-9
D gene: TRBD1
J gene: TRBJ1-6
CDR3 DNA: TGTGCCAGCAGCTTTTCGGACAGGGGGAGCTCCTATAATTCACCCCTCCACTTT
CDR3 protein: CASSFSDRGSSYNSPLHF

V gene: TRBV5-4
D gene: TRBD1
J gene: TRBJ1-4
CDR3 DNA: TGTGCCAGCAGCTTCGATTTAGGGCAGGGGGCCGAAAAACTGTTTTTT
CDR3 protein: CASSFDLGQGAEKLFF

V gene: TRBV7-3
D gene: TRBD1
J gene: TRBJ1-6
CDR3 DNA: TGTGCCAGCGCCTCCGGGACAGGGAATTCACCCCTCCACTTT
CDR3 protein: CASASGTGNSPLHF

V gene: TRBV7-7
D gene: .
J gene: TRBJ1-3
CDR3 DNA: TGTGCCAGCAGCTTAGGGCCTCCGGGCCAGTCCTACTCTGGAAACACCATATATTTT
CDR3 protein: CASSLGPPGQSYSGNTIYF

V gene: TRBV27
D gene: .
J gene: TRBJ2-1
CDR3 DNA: TGTGCCAGCAGTTTATCATCCCCTAATGAGCAGTTCTTC
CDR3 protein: CASSLSSPNEQFF

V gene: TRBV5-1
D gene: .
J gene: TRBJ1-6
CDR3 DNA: TGCGCCAGCAGCGGGACTAATTCACCCCTCCACTTT
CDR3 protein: CASSGTNSPLHF